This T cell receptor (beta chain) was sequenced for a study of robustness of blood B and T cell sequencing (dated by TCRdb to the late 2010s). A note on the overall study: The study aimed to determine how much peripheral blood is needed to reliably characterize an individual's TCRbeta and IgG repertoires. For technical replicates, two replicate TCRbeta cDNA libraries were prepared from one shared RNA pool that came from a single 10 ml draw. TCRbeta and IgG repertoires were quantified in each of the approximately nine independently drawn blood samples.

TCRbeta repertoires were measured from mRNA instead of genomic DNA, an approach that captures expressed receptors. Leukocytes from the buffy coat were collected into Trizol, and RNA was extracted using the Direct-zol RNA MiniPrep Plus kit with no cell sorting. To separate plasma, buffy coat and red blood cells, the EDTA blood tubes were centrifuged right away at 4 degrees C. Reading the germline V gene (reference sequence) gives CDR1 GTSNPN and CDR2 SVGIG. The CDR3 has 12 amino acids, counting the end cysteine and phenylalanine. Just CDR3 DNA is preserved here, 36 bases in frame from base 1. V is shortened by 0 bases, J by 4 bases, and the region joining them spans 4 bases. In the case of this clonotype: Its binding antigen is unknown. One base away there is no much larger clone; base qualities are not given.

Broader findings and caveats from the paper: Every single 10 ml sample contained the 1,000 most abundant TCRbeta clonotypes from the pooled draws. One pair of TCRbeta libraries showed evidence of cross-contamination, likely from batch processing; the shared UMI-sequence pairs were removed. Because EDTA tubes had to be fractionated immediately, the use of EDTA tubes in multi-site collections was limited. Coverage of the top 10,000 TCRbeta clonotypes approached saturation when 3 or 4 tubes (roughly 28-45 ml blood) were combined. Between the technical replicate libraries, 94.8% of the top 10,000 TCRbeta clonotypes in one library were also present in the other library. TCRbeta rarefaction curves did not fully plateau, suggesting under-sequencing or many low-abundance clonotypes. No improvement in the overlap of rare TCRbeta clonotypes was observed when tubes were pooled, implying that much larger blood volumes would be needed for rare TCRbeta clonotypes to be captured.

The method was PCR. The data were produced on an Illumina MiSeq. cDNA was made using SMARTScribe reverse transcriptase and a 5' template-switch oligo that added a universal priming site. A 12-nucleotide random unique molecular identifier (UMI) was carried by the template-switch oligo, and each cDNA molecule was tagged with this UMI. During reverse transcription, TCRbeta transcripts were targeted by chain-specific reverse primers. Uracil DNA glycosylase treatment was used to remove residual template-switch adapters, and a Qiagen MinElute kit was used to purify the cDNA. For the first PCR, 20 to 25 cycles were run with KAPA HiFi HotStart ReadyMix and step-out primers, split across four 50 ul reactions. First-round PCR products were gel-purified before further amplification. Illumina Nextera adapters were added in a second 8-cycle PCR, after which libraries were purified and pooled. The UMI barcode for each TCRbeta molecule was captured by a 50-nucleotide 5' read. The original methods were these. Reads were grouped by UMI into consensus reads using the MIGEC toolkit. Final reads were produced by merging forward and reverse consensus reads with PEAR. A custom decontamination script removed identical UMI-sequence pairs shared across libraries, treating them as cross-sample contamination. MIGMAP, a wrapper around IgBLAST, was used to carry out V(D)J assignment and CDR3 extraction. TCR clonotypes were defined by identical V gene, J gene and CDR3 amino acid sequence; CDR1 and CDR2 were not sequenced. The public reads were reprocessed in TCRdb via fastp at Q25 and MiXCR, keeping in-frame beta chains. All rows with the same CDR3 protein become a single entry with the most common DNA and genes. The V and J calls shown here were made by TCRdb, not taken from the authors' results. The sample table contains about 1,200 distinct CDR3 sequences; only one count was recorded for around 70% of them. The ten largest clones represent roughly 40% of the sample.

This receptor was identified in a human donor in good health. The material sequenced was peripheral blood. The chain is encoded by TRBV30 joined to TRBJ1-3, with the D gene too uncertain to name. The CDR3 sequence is CAWSVTGNTIYF. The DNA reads TGTGCCTGGAGTGTAACGGGAAACACCATATATTTT.